These T cell receptor beta chains were read from a single sample in a study of human T cells and chemical hapten exposure. Using its own MiXCR run on the RACE reads, TCRdb lists one record per CDR3 protein. Found here are about 300,000 distinct CDR3 sequences, 5.5% of them singletons; the top ten hold less than 9%. The material was whole blood, obtained in connection with sensitization to the hapten diphenylcyclopropenone (DPC). The receptors stem from a woman between 18 and 29 years old with alopecia areata. Some clones in this sample may be carry-over from other donors' samples. Both conserved end residues are part of each CDR3. The D gene is left open where the match is weak. Clone size appears in some rows only: once, few, many, or a class for an expanded clone.

>TRBV6-2/TRBV6-3|few|.|TRBJ2-7
CASSQDSAYEQYF
TGTGCCAGCAGCCAGGACAGTGCCTACGAGCAGTACTTC
>TRBV13|few|.|TRBJ2-3
CASSLGLGTPGADTQYF
TGTGCCAGCAGCTTAGGGCTCGGGACGCCGGGGGCAGATACGCAGTATTTT
>TRBV12-3/TRBV12-4|many|TRBD2|TRBJ2-5
CASRGDETQYF
TGTGCCAGCCGGGGGGACGAGACCCAGTACTTC
>TRBV2|few|.|TRBJ2-4
CASTPPLDLLNIQYF
TGTGCCAGCACCCCACCCTTAGACTTACTCAACATTCAGTACTTC
>TRBV20-1|.|TRBD1|TRBJ2-7
CSARDKGTALYEQYF
TGCAGTGCTAGAGATAAGGGGACAGCCCTCTACGAGCAGTACTTC
>TRBV12-3/TRBV12-4|many|TRBD1|TRBJ2-2
CASRLGQANTGELFF
TGTGCCAGCAGATTGGGACAGGCGAACACCGGGGAGCTGTTTTTT
>TRBV5-1|.|.|TRBJ1-1
CASSLDHLEGSTEAFF
TGCGCCAGCAGCTTGGACCACCTGGAGGGTAGCACTGAAGCTTTCTTT
>TRBV4-3|many|.|TRBJ1-4
CASSQESLEKLFF
TGCGCCAGCAGCCAAGAAAGCCTGGAAAAACTGTTTTTT
>TRBV12-3/TRBV12-4|few|.|TRBJ1-4
CASSLRDQVFF
TGTGCCAGCAGTCTCCGGGACCAGGTGTTTTTT
>TRBV10-3|many|.|TRBJ1-4
CATLGGATNEKLFF
TGTGCCACCCTTGGCGGTGCAACTAATGAAAAACTGTTTTTT
>TRBV7-9|.|.|TRBJ1-1
CASSLGEAEAFF
TGTGCCAGCAGCTTGGGCGAGGCTGAAGCTTTCTTT
>TRBV3-1|.|TRBD1|TRBJ2-2
CASSQDGTGKDGELFF
TGTGCCAGCAGCCAAGATGGGACAGGGAAGGACGGGGAGCTGTTTTTT
>TRBV6-5|.|.|TRBJ1-2
CASSRTLREEGYTF
TGTGCCAGCAGCCGGACCCTCAGGGAAGAAGGCTACACCTTC
>TRBV6-5|few|.|TRBJ2-3
CASSYSKSPGTDTQYF
TGTGCCAGCAGTTACTCGAAAAGTCCTGGCACAGATACGCAGTATTTT
>TRBV3-1|many|TRBD1|TRBJ1-1
CASSRGQGGSEAFF
TGTGCCAGCAGCCGGGGACAGGGGGGCTCTGAAGCTTTCTTT
>TRBV20-1|many|TRBD2|TRBJ2-3
CSARDPKRGDTDTQYF
TGCAGTGCTAGAGATCCGAAGCGGGGGGACACAGATACGCAGTATTTT
>TRBV20-1|many|.|TRBJ2-1
CSASLKEQFF
TGCAGTGCTAGCTTGAAGGAGCAGTTCTTC
>TRBV10-3|many|TRBD1|TRBJ2-1
CAITKGQGAYNEQFF
TGTGCCATCACCAAAGGACAGGGGGCTTACAATGAGCAGTTCTTC
>TRBV6-5|.|TRBD2|TRBJ2-5
CASSYSERGGGETQYF
TGTGCCAGCAGTTACTCGGAACGGGGGGGCGGAGAGACCCAGTACTTC
>TRBV5-1|.|TRBD1|TRBJ1-1
CASRPGTVLAVNTEAFF
TGCGCCAGCAGACCCGGGACAGTCCTCGCCGTGAACACTGAAGCTTTCTTT
>TRBV21-1|many|.|TRBJ1-5
CASSKAPGLSQPQHF
TGTGCCAGCAGCAAAGCGCCAGGGTTGAGTCAGCCCCAGCATTTT
>TRBV24-1|many|TRBD2|TRBJ2-3
CATSDGGGPQPDTQYF
TGTGCCACCAGTGACGGCGGGGGGCCCCAACCAGATACGCAGTATTTT
>TRBV27|many|.|TRBJ2-7
CASSPTQTYEQYF
TGTGCCAGCAGCCCGACACAGACCTACGAGCAGTACTTC
>TRBV7-9|.|.|TRBJ1-2
CASSSNSYGYTF
TGTGCCAGCAGCTCTAACAGCTATGGCTACACCTTC
>TRBV6-6|few|.|TRBJ1-6
CASSPARGGSPLHF
TGTGCCAGCAGTCCCGCCCGGGGGGGGTCACCCCTCCACTTT
>TRBV7-7|.|TRBD1|TRBJ2-3
CASSRDSHTDTQYF
TGTGCTAGCTCCCGGGACAGTCACACAGATACGCAGTATTTT
>TRBV29-1|few|TRBD1|TRBJ2-1
CSVKGGTNEQFF
TGCAGCGTTAAAGGGGGCACCAATGAGCAGTTCTTC
>TRBV28|many|.|TRBJ2-3
CASSPLDSSLTDTQYF
TGTGCCAGCAGTCCCCTGGACAGTAGCCTTACCGATACGCAGTATTTT
>TRBV20-1|few|.|TRBJ1-1
CSARDPAGTLNTEAFF
TGCAGTGCTAGAGATCCCGCCGGGACTTTGAACACTGAAGCTTTCTTT
>TRBV12-3/TRBV12-4|few|.|TRBJ1-1
CASSTYGDSNTEAFF
TGTGCCAGCAGTACTTACGGAGATTCGAACACTGAAGCTTTCTTT
>TRBV6-2/TRBV6-3|few|.|TRBJ2-3
CASSYVADTDTQYF
TGTGCCAGCAGTTACGTGGCGGACACAGATACGCAGTATTTT
>TRBV27|.|.|TRBJ2-7
CASSLKWESSYEQYF
TGTGCCAGCAGTTTAAAGTGGGAGAGCTCCTACGAGCAGTACTTC
>TRBV12-3/TRBV12-4|many|.|TRBJ2-1
CASSFRASPRDEQFF
TGTGCCAGCAGTTTTCGGGCCTCCCCCCGAGATGAGCAGTTCTTC
>TRBV3-1|many|.|TRBJ1-1
CASSYAGYTEAFF
TGTGCCAGCAGCTATGCTGGGTACACTGAAGCTTTCTTT
>TRBV4-1|.|.|TRBJ1-5
CASSQFEYQPQHF
TGCGCCAGCAGCCAATTTGAGTATCAGCCCCAGCATTTT
>TRBV4-3|.|.|TRBJ1-6
CASSKPSREVDDRNNSPLHF
TGCGCCAGCAGCAAGCCCAGCAGGGAGGTGGATGATAGGAATAATTCACCCCTCCACTTT
>TRBV6-5|.|.|TRBJ2-7
CATTPGGEPPYEQYF
TGTGCCACAACGCCGGGGGGCGAGCCGCCCTACGAGCAGTACTTC
>TRBV20-1|many|.|TRBJ2-7
CSARVIDSYEQYF
TGCAGTGCTAGAGTAATAGACTCGTACGAGCAGTACTTC
>TRBV7-2|.|TRBD1|TRBJ2-3
CASSSGTVGGTQYF
TGTGCCAGCAGCTCCGGGACAGTAGGGGGTACGCAGTATTTT
>TRBV20-1|.|.|TRBJ1-1
CSATDSFGDTEAFF
TGCAGTGCAACAGACTCATTCGGGGACACTGAAGCTTTCTTT